These 7 T cell receptor beta chains were all obtained from the same sample, sequenced in a study of blood T cell repertoires in COVID-19. Sequencing used immunoSEQ multiplex PCR; TCRdb keeps in-frame clones, though not all of them. The data show approximately 210,000 clones, about 83% seen once. The sequenced sample was peripheral blood. The source of these receptors is a woman between 50 and 59 years old with active or convalescent COVID-19.

Written as DNA, the CDR3 is TGTGCCAGCAGCCTTGGGCTCGGGGGAGGGAACACTGAAGCTTTCTTT. Residues: CASSLGLGGGNTEAFF. This sequence joins TRBV7-9 and TRBJ1-1, with D perhaps matching TRBD1 (5 bases). With 5 bases removed from V and 1 base from J, the gap between germline ends came to 17 bases. CDR1 and CDR2 (germline): SEHNR, FQNEAQ (reference sequence). The CDR3 is 16 residues long.

J is TRBJ2-5 and V is TRBV5-6; TRBD1 is a possible D gene (7 bases). Trimming pared 2 bases from V and 9 bases from J, leaving 23 bases between. The CDR3 has 16 residues. From germline, CDR1 is SGHDT and CDR2 YYEEEE. The DNA of the CDR3 is TGTGCCAGCAGCTTTGACCCGGGACTCAGGCAGGGGGCCCAGTACTTC. Amino acid sequence: CASSFDPGLRQGAQYF. The full variable domain, in which reference TRBV5-6 and TRBJ2-5 provide the parts outside the CDR3, is DAGVTQSPTHLIKTRGQQVTLRCSPKSGHDTVSWYQQALGQGPQFIFQYYEEEERQRGNFPDRFSGHQFPNYSSELNVNALLLGDSALYLCASSFDPGLRQGAQYFGPGTRLLVL.

The V and J genes are TRBV6-1 and TRBJ1-2; 11 positions agree with TRBD1. Trimming took 2 bases from V and 6 from J; bases not matched to a gene: 11. The CDR3 consists of 17 residues. The V gene's germline CDR1 is MNHNS and CDR2 SASEGT. CDR3 loop: CASSEFKDRGRSDGYTF. The CDR3 nucleotides are TGTGCCAGCAGTGAATTTAAGGACAGGGGGCGGTCTGATGGCTACACCTTC.

The rearrangement joins TRBV18 to TRBJ2-3; the D gene is possibly TRBD2 (5 bases). This CDR3 is built from 16 residues. V was clipped by 8 bases and J by 2 bases, with 20 bases between them. CDR1 KGHSH and CDR2 LQKENI come from the germline V gene. CDR3 sequence (DNA): TGTGCCAGCACGAGGGAGCGGTTACAAAACACAGATACGCAGTATTTT. This sequence encodes CASTRERLQNTDTQYF.

The chain uses TRBV6-1 and TRBJ1-1; 11 bases are a match to TRBD1. This CDR3 spans 16 amino acids. Unmatched junction bases numbered 8, after V lost 2 bases and J lost 6 bases. Germline CDR1 MNHNS, CDR2 SASEGT. As DNA, the CDR3 is TGTGCCAGCAGTGAACGGGACAGGGGGTTTGAAGCTGAAGCTTTCTTT. Its translation: CASSERDRGFEAEAFF.

The chain is built from TRBV6-5 and TRBJ1-2; weak D call: TRBD1 (6 bases). The length of the CDR3 is 11 residues. V gave up 5 bases and J gave up 6 bases, with 7 bases separating them. In germline, CDR1 is MNHEY, CDR2 SVGAGI. The CDR3 protein is CASSPGDGYTF. The CDR3 DNA reads TGTGCCAGCAGTCCAGGGGATGGCTACACCTTC.

This sequence joins TRBV2 and TRBJ2-5; D is unresolved. Trimming took 3 bases from V and 5 from J, leaving 13 bases between them. Germline V gene sequence: CDR1 SNHLY, CDR2 FYNNEI. The CDR3 covers 14 residues. The CDR3 loop reads CASSDGPLGETQYF. CDR3 DNA sequence: TGTGCCAGCAGTGATGGCCCGCTGGGCGAGACCCAGTACTTC.